This TCR beta chain was captured in a study of T cell responses to AZD1222 COVID-19 vaccine (dated by TCRdb to 2020 to 2022). At the level of the whole study: Because spike-specific TCR depth and breadth did not differ between the two schedules, AZD1222 recipients who got a second dose at roughly 4 weeks were pooled with those who got a second dose at roughly 12 weeks. A total of 240 or so trial participants underwent TCR sequencing, of whom roughly 210 had received two doses of AZD1222 and some 25 had received two doses of the MenACWY control vaccine. Trial participants were enrolled by age into subgroups of 18-55, 56-69 and 70-plus years, and around 140, 26 and 57 TCR-sequenced participants, respectively, were included in these subgroups.

Concerning this clone: Its antigen target is currently unknown. No base quality values were provided; no much bigger clone lies one nucleotide off.

The CDR3 regions of human TCRbeta chains were analyzed by immunosequencing. In the original analysis: Repertoire TCRs were checked for matches against a reference library of SARS-CoV-2-specific TCRs that had been generated using the MIRA antigen-specificity platform. Breadth was defined as the fraction of unique TCRs that were SARS-CoV-2-associated. Depth was defined as the fraction of total T cells that were SARS-CoV-2-associated. Each spike-specific TCR was assigned to its reactive spike region and to a CD4 or CD8 class using the MIRA data. Log10-transformed breadth and depth values were compared by one-way ANOVA with Sidak's multiple comparisons tests. In its TCRdb copy, this immuneACCESS table keeps in-frame sequences only and misses some clones. Where compared with another copy, unresolved V genes explain less than half of these, and the others have no known cause. The D gene and trimming were derived from the DNA, and the V and J assignments and clone size from that table. The sample table contains around 180,000 clones; only one count was recorded for around 87% of them. The ten largest clonotypes hold 2.5% to 3% of the sample.

Between the V and J ends, shortened by 7 bases and 5 bases respectively, the junction contains 15 bases. The germline V gene yields SNHLY for CDR1 and FYNNEI for CDR2. Including the terminal cysteine and phenylalanine, the CDR3 comprises 14 residues. Left in the record is the CDR3 DNA by itself, 42 bases read in frame from the first base. Overall study results and their limits: Only five or six AZD1222 recipients were SARS-CoV-2 seropositive at baseline, limiting conclusions about previously exposed vaccinees. Because no day 14 peak-response samples were available, the repertoires could be characterized only after the peak T cell response. Participants were mostly white British, with more females than males. The authors suggested clonal diversity may have been underestimated. The 56-69-year group was small, and its depth increase did not reach significance, likely because of low power. Nearly half of unique spike-specific TCRs reportedly recognized epitopes outside regions mutated in the B.1.351 and B.1.1.7 variants. Vaccine-associated CD4 TCRs spanned the whole spike protein, with dominant responses in regions 160-218 and 743-854. Spike-specific TCR breadth and depth rose significantly after two AZD1222 doses compared with day 0 and with MenACWY recipients.

According to the study, the label for this sample's time point signals: baseline before first vaccination. Vaccinee samples were obtained from the UK trials COV001 and COV002, which included a single-blind randomized controlled phase 2/3 trial of AZD1222 (ChAdOx1 nCoV-19) in healthy adults. Trial participant PBMC samples were collected at day 0 and day 28 after the second dose for TCRbeta chain sequencing. The material sequenced was peripheral blood, taken on day 0 of AZD1222 vaccination. The rearranged segments are TRBV2 and TRBJ1-5; D gene: possibly TRBD1, on 6 matching bases. This sequence originates from an adult in good health. The CDR3 amino acid sequence is: CASKGDNLDQPQHF. The DNA sequence follows: TGTGCCAGCAAGGGGGACAACCTAGATCAGCCCCAGCATTTT.